These 23 T cell receptor beta chains share one sample of origin, sequenced in a study of tumor and adjacent non-tumor tissue in lung cancer. Three rounds of nested PCR, following a modified ARM-PCR protocol, produced the TCRbeta library. TCRdb re-derived calls from the multiplex PCR reads in MiXCR, one entry per CDR3 protein. The table includes about 98,000 distinct CDR3 sequences, around three quarters detected once. This sample's RNA came from whole unsorted tissue. The normal lung tissue was taken more than 3 cm from the tumor edge. The sample was distant non-tumor lung tissue. Source of these receptors: a man in his 60s with small cell lung cancer.

In the case of this clonotype: The junction differs from germline at one of its ends, possibly a read error. This chain links TRBV12-3 or TRBV12-4 with TRBJ2-2; 7 nucleotides match TRBD1. The CDR3 totals 15 residues. CDR3 sequence (DNA): TGTGCTAGCAGTTTCTCTGGGACAGACGCCGGGGAGCCGTTTTTT. It yields the protein CASSFSGTDAGEPFF.

As for this clonotype: At one of its ends the junction is not consistent with the germline gene, which may arise from a read error. The chain has TRBV4-1 and TRBJ2-2; the match to TRBD2 covers 10 bases. CDR1 and CDR2 (germline): MGHRA, YSYEKL. CDR3 size: 17 residues. CDR3 sequence reads: CACSSRTSGTNTGELFF. The CDR3 nucleotides read TGCGCCTGCAGCTCCCGCACTAGCGGGACGAACACCGGGGAACTGTTTTTT.

This clonotype was seen many times. The chain is built from TRBV14 and TRBJ2-1, with TRBD2 as a possible D gene (6 bases). Germline V gene data show CDR1 as SGHDN and CDR2 as FVKESK. The CDR3 length is 14 residues. Deletions cut 3 bases from V and 4 bases from J, with 10 bases between. For the CDR3, the DNA is TGTGCCAGCAGCCATCGGGACTCATACAATGAGCAGTTCTTC. Amino acids: CASSHRDSYNEQFF.

A word on this clonotype: Germline and junction disagree at one end, which may indicate a read error. The chain combines TRBV4-1 with TRBJ1-1; D is uncertain. CDR1 MGHRA and CDR2 YSYEKL come from the germline V gene. This CDR3 is built from 15 residues. In DNA form, the CDR3 reads TGCGCCAGCAGCCAAGTTCTAGGGCGTGGTACTGAAGCTATCTTT. The encoded protein is CASSQVLGRGTEAIF.

On this clonotype itself: At one boundary the junction diverges from the germline segment, which might be a read error. This chain joins TRBV12-3 or TRBV12-4 and TRBJ1-2; D gene ambiguous. The CDR3 is 12 residues long. This CDR3 is CTSSLGGYGYTF. CDR3 in DNA: TGTACCAGCAGTTTGGGAGGCTATGGTTACACTTTC.

As for this clonotype: Here the CDR3 omits its conserved ending phenylalanine or tryptophan, so a read error is the likely source. The chain is built from TRBV6-1 and TRBJ2-7; the D gene is possibly TRBD2 (6 bases). The V end was cut by 6 bases, the J end by 4 bases, with 16 bases between. CDR1 is MNHNS, CDR2 SASEGT, per germline. This CDR3 contains 14 residues. CDR3 sequence: CASSFWGVGYEQYI. CDR3 in DNA: TGTGCCAGCAGCTTCTGGGGGGTCGGATACGAGCAGTACATC.

As concerns this clonotype: This may be a read error, as it is one base from a much larger clone. The chain links TRBV7-9 to TRBJ1-2, with D possibly matching TRBD1 (5 bases). Germline V gene sequence: CDR1 SEHNR, CDR2 FQNEAQ (reference sequence). The CDR3 spans 15 residues. CDR3: CASRPGTRVEGGYIF. Here the CDR3 DNA reads TGTGCCAGCAGACCTGGGACCAGGGTAGAAGGAGGCTACATCTTC.

Concerning this clonotype: Here the CDR3 omits its conserved ending phenylalanine or tryptophan, so a read error is the likely source. Because the CDR3's place on the DNA is in doubt, the DNA is left out and the CDR3 is given as listed by TCRdb. J is TRBJ2-3 and V is TRBV11-3. The CDR3 is 13 residues long, counting both termini. CDR1 SGHNT and CDR2 YENEEA come from the germline V gene. The CDR3 region is CASSLMWGVTRYI.

Of note for this clonotype: One junction end does not reproduce the germline sequence, and a read error may be involved. The V call is TRBV6-1, the J call TRBJ2-7; 11 bases fit TRBD2. This CDR3 has 15 residues. Germline V gene data show CDR1 as MNHNS and CDR2 as SASEGT. DNA of the CDR3: TGTGCCAGCAGCGAAGGGGGACTAGCGGAGGACGAGCACTACTTC. Amino acids: CASSEGGLAEDEHYF.

A remark on this clonotype: At one boundary the junction diverges from the germline segment, which might be a read error. CDR3 region: CASSASGAEDTQYF. The DNA for the CDR3 is TGTGCCAGCAGCGCCTCCGGGGCCGAAGATACACAGTATTTT. This chain connects TRBV11-3 to TRBJ2-3; D tentatively fits TRBD1 or TRBD2 (5 bases each). Germline values: CDR1 SGHNT, CDR2 YENEEA. The CDR3 consists of 14 residues.

Regarding this clonotype: Being one base from a much bigger clone, this may be a read error. CDR3 in amino acids: CGSSFGGALTDTQYF. In nucleotides, the CDR3 is TGTGGCAGCAGTTTCGGGGGGGCACTCACAGATACGCAGTATTTT. The rearrangement joins TRBV28 to TRBJ2-3; 8 bases align to TRBD2. The length of the CDR3 is 15 residues. Germline assignment: CDR1 MDHEN and CDR2 SYDVKM.

As concerns this clonotype: A much larger clone differs from this one at a single base, so this may be a read error. The chain has TRBV24-1 and TRBJ2-1, with D hard to call. The CDR3 is 12 residues long. Germline V CDR1 and CDR2: KGHDR, SFDVKD. CDR3 nucleotide sequence: TGTGCCACCAGTGATTCTACCAATGAGCAGCTCTTC. Translation: CATSDSTNEQLF.

By frequency in the sample, this clonotype is medium-sized (0.01 to 0.1%). The chain has TRBV6-5 and TRBJ2-7; TRBD1 is a possible D gene (7 bases). With 5 bases removed from V and 5 bases from J, the gap between germline ends came to 25 bases. Germline V gene sequence: CDR1 MNHEY, CDR2 SVGAGI. This CDR3 is 17 amino acids long. CDR3 loop: CASSRHPSSGDSDEQYF. The CDR3 DNA follows: TGTGCCAGCAGTCGCCATCCCTCCTCGGGGGACAGTGACGAGCAGTACTTC.

As to this clonotype: Germline is not matched at one junction end, which may reflect a read error. The genes are TRBV12-3 or TRBV12-4 and TRBJ1-1, with D maybe TRBD1 (5 bases). CDR3 size: 14 residues. CDR3 amino acids: CTSSLGQGHTEAFF. CDR3 sequence (DNA): TGTACCAGCAGTTTGGGGCAGGGACACACTGAAGCTTTCTTT.

Worth noting for this clonotype: The junction departs from the called germline gene at one end, perhaps through a read error. The CDR3 here is CARNSGLGETQYF. The CDR3 DNA reads TGTGCCAGGAACTCGGGACTTGGGGAGACCCAATACTTC. V and J are TRBV11-2 and TRBJ2-5; maybe TRBD2 (6 bases). Germline CDR1 is SGHAT and CDR2 is FQNNGV. This CDR3 contains 13 residues.

In its sample, this clonotype was seen once. One end of the junction does not line up with germline, which may come from a read error. The V gene is TRBV11-3, the J gene TRBJ2-1; D perhaps matches TRBD1 (6 bases). This CDR3 has 16 residues. Looked up from germline, CDR1 is SGHNT and CDR2 is YENEEA. CDR3 protein: CASSLGNRVDRATQFF. Here the CDR3 DNA reads TGCGCCAGCAGCCTAGGGAACAGGGTGGATAGGGCCACACAGTTCTTC.

Turning to this clonotype: A junction boundary mismatches the germline segment, possibly from a read error. The V call is TRBV11-2, the J call TRBJ2-7; D may be TRBD2 (6 bases). The CDR3 spans 15 residues. CDR1 and CDR2 from the germline V gene are SGHAT and FQNNGV. The CDR3 loop reads CASSLASSDSYEQCF. In nucleotides, the CDR3 is TGTGCCAGCAGTTTAGCTTCTAGCGACTCCTACGAGCAGTGTTTC.

The chain couples TRBV6-1 to TRBJ2-2; 12 nucleotides line up with TRBD2. The V gene end was trimmed by 8 bases and the J gene end by 14 bases; junction bases not matched to a gene: 15. Germline CDR1 MNHNS, CDR2 SASEGT. This CDR3 contains 15 residues. The CDR3 DNA reads TGTGCCAGCTCCCCTCCCGGACTAGCGGGAATGGATCTGTTTTTT. Residues: CASSPPGLAGMDLFF.

Only a few counts were recorded for this clonotype. This sequence joins TRBV11-1 and TRBJ2-7; D not certain. CDR3 length: 13 amino acids. CDR1 is SGHAT, CDR2 FQDESV, per germline (reference sequence). The CDR3 here is CASSLAWRYEHYV. The DNA of the CDR3 is TGTGCCAGCAGCTTAGCGTGGCGGTACGAGCACTACGTC.

This clonotype has only a few counts. This chain uses TRBV6-5 with TRBJ1-5, with D possibly matching TRBD1 (5 bases). The germline gives CDR1 MNHEY, CDR2 SVGAGI. This CDR3 spans 14 amino acids. V lost 2 bases and J lost 7, with 12 bases in between. The CDR3 spells CASSYGGSGQPQHF. In nucleotides, the CDR3 is TGTGCCAGCAGTTACGGGGGGTCAGGGCAGCCCCAGCATTTT.

With respect to this clonotype: One junction end disagrees with the germline gene, perhaps due to a read error. The chain is built from TRBV11-2 and TRBJ2-2, with D perhaps matching TRBD2 (5 bases). The CDR3 has 14 residues. Per the germline V gene, CDR1 is SGHAT and CDR2 is FQNNGV. This CDR3 reads CASNLAWEIGELFF. As DNA, the CDR3 is TGTGCCAGCAACTTAGCGTGGGAGATCGGGGAGCTGTTTTTT.

About this clonotype: Since the CDR3 does not end with the conserved phenylalanine or tryptophan, this likely comes from a read error. V and J are TRBV29-1 and TRBJ1-1, with D unclear. Germline-derived CDR1 and CDR2 are SQVTM and ANQGSEA. The CDR3 is 14 residues long. The CDR3 DNA is TGCAGCTCAACCGGGATTTCCCAGAACACTGAGGCTTTCATT. Residues: CSSTGISQNTEAFI.

The chain joins TRBV29-1 to TRBJ2-3, with TRBD2 matching over 8 bases. The CDR3 is 16 residues long. V shed 4 bases, J shed 6 bases, and the junction held 15 bases outside the gene matches. From germline, CDR1 is SQVTM and CDR2 ANQGSEA. The CDR3 bases are TGCAGCGTTGCGACCGGGAGGGCCTCATTTGCGGATACGCAGTATTTT. Encoded protein: CSVATGRASFADTQYF.